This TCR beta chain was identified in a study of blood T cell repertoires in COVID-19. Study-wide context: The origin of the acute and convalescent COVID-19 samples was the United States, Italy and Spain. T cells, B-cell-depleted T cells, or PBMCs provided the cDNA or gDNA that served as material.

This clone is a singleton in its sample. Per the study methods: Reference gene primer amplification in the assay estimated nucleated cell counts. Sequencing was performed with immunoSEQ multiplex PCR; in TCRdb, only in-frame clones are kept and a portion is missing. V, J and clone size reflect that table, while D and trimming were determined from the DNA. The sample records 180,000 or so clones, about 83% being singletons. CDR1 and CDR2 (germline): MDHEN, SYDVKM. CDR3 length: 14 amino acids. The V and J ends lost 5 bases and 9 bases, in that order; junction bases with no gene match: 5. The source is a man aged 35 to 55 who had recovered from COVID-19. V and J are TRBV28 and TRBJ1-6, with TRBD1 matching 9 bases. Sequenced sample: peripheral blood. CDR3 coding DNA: TGTGCCAGCAGTCCCGACAGGGGGTTTTCACCCCTCCACTTT. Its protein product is CASSPDRGFSPLHF.